This T cell receptor beta chain was sequenced for a study of blood T cell repertoires in COVID-19. This CDR3 region has 11 residues. CDR1 and CDR2 from the germline V gene are SGHKS and YYEKEE (reference sequence). The V and J ends lost 4 bases and 4 bases respectively, with 6 bases between them. Measured with immunoSEQ multiplex PCR; TCRdb has only the in-frame clones, and not every one. The table records some 380,000 clones, nearly 90% of them present only once. This receptor was taken from a man younger than 30 with active or convalescent COVID-19. Sequencing was performed on peripheral blood. The V and J genes are TRBV5-5 and TRBJ2-7, with D unresolved. The CDR3 DNA is TGTGCCAGCAGCCAGACTTACGAGCAGTACTTC. Translating it yields CASSQTYEQYF. The full variable domain, completed using reference TRBV5-5 and TRBJ2-7, is DAGVTQSPTHLIKTRGQQVTLRCSPISGHKSVSWYQQVLGQGPQFIFQYYEKEERGRGNFPDRFSARQFPNYSSELNVNALLLGDSALYLCASSQTYEQYFGPGTRLTVT.